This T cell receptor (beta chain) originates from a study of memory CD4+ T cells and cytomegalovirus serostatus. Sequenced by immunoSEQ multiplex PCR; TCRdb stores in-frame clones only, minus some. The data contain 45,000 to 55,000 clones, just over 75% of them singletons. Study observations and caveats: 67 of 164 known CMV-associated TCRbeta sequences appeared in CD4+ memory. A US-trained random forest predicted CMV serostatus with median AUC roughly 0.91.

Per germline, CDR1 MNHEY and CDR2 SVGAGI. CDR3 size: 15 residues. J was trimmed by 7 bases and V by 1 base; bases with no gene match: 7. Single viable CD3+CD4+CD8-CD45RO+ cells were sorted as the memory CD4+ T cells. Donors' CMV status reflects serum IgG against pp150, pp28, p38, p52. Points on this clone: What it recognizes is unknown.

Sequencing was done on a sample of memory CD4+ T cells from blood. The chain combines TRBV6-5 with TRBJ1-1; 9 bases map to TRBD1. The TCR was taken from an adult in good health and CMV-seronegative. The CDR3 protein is CASSYYTGGGNEAFF. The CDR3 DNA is TGTGCCAGCAGTTACTACACAGGGGGCGGAAATGAAGCTTTCTTT.